This T cell receptor beta chain was documented in a study of STAT3 mutations in large granular lymphocyte leukemia. TCRdb's table, derived via immunoSEQ multiplex PCR, lists solely in-frame clones and lacks some. The table includes 10,000 to 15,000 clones, about nine tenths detected once. Regarding this clone: Its specificity is not known.

General study results and limits: In T-cell large granular lymphocyte leukemia, about half of patients showed multiple immunodominant subclonotypes. No sample exists from the first appearance of each clone. TCR clonotype switching after therapy occurred in about 30% of the 18 patients. Sampling intervals varied between patients and samples.

CDR1 and CDR2 (germline): MNHNY, SVGAGI (reference sequence). This CDR3 region has 15 residues. Unmatched junction bases numbered 5, after V lost 5 bases and J lost 3 bases. This sequence joins TRBV6-6 and TRBJ2-5, with 11 nucleotides matching TRBD1. The clonotype was recovered from a man aged 35-49 years with T-cell large granular lymphocyte leukemia. Some clones in this sample may be carry-over from other donors' samples. Source material: peripheral blood mononuclear cells. CDR3 protein: CASSHGTGGKETQYF. CDR3 DNA sequence: TGTGCCAGCAGTCATGGGACAGGGGGTAAAGAGACCCAGTACTTC.